The clone carrying this T cell receptor beta chain is a singleton in its sample. This specimen belongs to a study of blood T cell repertoires in COVID-19. Study-wide background: Acute and convalescent COVID-19 specimens originated in the United States, Italy and Spain.

Profiled with immunoSEQ multiplex PCR; TCRdb holds only in-frame clones, not every one. The table lists 90,000 to 150,000 clones, over 75% of them singletons, with roughly a tenth in the top ten. The junction had 8 bases not matched to a gene; V was cut back by 5 bases and J by 0 bases. The CDR3 runs 17 residues. In germline, CDR1 is MNHEY, CDR2 SMNVEV (reference sequence). Sequenced material: peripheral blood. The chain has TRBV27 and TRBJ2-1, with 9 bases identical to TRBD2. The sequence came from a man older than 75 with acute or convalescent COVID-19. In DNA form, the CDR3 reads TGTGCCAGCAGTCCCGTGGGTAGCGGGAGCTCCTACAATGAGCAGTTCTTC. Its translation is CASSPVGSGSSYNEQFF.